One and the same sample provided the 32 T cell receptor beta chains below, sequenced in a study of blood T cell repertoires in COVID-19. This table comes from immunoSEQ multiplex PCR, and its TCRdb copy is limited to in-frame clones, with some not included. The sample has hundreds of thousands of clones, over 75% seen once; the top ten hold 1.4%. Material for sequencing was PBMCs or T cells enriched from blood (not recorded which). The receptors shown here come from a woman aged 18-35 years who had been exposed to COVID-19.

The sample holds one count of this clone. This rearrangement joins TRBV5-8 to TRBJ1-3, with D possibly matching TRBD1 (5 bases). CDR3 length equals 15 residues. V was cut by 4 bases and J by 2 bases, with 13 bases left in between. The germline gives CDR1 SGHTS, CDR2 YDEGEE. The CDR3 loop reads CASSRPWGAGNTIYF. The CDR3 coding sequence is TGTGCCAGCAGCCGGCCGTGGGGGGCTGGAAACACCATATATTTT.

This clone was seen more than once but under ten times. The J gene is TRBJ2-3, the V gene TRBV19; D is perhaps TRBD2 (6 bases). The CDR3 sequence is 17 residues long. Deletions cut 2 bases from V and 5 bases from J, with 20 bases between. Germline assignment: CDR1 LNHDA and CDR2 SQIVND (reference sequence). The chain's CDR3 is CASSISARSGRGDTQYF. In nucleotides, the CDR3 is TGTGCCAGTAGTATATCAGCCCGGTCGGGGCGGGGAGATACGCAGTATTTT.

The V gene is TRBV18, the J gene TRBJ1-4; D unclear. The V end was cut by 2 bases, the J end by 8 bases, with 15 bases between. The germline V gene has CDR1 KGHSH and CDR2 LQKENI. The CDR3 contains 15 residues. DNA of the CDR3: TGTGCCAGCTCACCAGGCGGGGTCCAAGGAGAAAAACTGTTTTTT. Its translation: CASSPGGVQGEKLFF.

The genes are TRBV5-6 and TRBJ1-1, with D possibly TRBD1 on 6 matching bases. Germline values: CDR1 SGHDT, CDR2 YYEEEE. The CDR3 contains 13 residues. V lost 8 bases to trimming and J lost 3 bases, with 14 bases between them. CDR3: CASTRTVDTEAFF. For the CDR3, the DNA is TGTGCCAGTACCCGGACAGTGGACACTGAAGCTTTCTTT.

The CDR3 DNA reads TGCGCCAGCAGCTTGGAGCCGAAGGGGTACACTGAAGCTTTCTTT. This encodes CASSLEPKGYTEAFF. This sequence joins TRBV5-1 and TRBJ1-1, with D maybe TRBD1 (5 bases). Trimming pared 0 bases from V and 3 bases from J, leaving 12 bases between. CDR1 and CDR2 from the germline V gene are SGHRS and YFSETQ. The length of the CDR3 is 15 residues. Variable domain in full (rest from reference TRBV5-1 and TRBJ1-1): KAGVTQTPRYLIKTRGQQVTLSCSPISGHRSVSWYQQTPGQGLQFLFEYFSETQRNKGNFPGRFSGRQFSNSRSEMNVSTLELGDSALYLCASSLEPKGYTEAFFGQGTRLTVV.

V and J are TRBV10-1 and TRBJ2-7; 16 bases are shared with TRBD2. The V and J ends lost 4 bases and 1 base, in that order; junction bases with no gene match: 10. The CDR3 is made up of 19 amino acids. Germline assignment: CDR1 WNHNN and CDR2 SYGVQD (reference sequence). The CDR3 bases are TGCGCCAGCAGTGCTACCGGGACTAGCGGGAGGGCCCTGTCCTACGAGCAGTACTTC. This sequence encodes CASSATGTSGRALSYEQYF.

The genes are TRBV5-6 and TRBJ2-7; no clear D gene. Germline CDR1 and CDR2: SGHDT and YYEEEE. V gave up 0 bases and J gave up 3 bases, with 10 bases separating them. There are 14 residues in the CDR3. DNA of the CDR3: TGTGCCAGCAGCTTGGGGCCCCTGAACTACGAGCAGTACTTC. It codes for CASSLGPLNYEQYF.

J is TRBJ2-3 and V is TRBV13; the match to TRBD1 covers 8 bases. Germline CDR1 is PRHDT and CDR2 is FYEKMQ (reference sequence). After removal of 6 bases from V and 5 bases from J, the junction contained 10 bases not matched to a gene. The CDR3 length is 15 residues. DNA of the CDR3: TGTGCCAGCAGTCCGACAGGGGCACGACTAGATACGCAGTATTTT. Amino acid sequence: CASSPTGARLDTQYF.

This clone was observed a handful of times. CDR3 sequence: CASRASTDPTYGYTF. The CDR3 nucleotides read TGTGCCAGCAGGGCCTCGACAGACCCTACCTATGGCTACACCTTC. This chain joins TRBV6-5 and TRBJ1-2, with TRBD1 as a possible D gene (5 bases). The V gene lost 6 bases and the J gene lost 4 bases, with 18 bases spanning the gap. Germline V gene data show CDR1 as MNHEY and CDR2 as SVGAGI. The CDR3 has 15 residues.

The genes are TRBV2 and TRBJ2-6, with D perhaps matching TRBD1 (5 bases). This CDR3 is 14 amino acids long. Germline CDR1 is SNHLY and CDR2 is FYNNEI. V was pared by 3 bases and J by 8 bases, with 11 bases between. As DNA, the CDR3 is TGTGCCAGCAGTGACATCTCAGGGACCAACGTCCTGACTTTC. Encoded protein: CASSDISGTNVLTF. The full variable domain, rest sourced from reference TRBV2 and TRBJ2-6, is EPEVTQTPSHQVTQMGQEVILRCVPISNHLYFYWYRQILGQKVEFLVSFYNNEISEKSEIFDDQFSVERPDGSNFTLKIRSTKLEDSAMYFCASSDISGTNVLTFGAGSRLTVL.

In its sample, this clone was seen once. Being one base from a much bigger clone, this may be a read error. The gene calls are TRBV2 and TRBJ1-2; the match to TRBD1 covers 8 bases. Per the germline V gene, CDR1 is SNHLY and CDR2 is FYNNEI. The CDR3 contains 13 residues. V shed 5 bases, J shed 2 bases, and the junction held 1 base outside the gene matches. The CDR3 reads CASSWDRNYGYTF. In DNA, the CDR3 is TGTGCCAGCAGTTGGGACAGGAACTATGGCTACACCTTC.

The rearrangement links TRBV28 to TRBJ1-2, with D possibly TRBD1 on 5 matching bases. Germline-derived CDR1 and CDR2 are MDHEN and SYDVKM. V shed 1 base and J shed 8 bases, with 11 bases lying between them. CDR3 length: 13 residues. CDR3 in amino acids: CASSLSDNRGYTF. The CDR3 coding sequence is TGTGCCAGCAGTTTATCGGACAATCGGGGCTACACCTTC.

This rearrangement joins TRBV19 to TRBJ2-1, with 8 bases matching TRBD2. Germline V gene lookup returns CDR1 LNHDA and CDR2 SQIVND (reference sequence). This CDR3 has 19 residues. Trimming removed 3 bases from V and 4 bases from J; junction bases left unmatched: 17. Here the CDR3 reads CASSIRLQRSGGAYNEQFF. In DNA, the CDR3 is TGTGCCAGTAGTATTAGGCTACAGAGGAGCGGGGGAGCATACAATGAGCAGTTCTTC. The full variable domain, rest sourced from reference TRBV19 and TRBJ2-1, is DGGITQSPKYLFRKEGQNVTLSCEQNLNHDAMYWYRQDPGQGLRLIYYSQIVNDFQKGDIAEGYSVSREKKESFPLTVTSAQKNPTAFYLCASSIRLQRSGGAYNEQFFGPGTRLTVL.

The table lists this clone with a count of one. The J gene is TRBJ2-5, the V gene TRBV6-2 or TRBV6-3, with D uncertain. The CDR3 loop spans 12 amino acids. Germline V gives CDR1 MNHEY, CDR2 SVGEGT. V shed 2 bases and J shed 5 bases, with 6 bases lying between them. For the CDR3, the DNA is TGTGCCAGCAGTTACCCCTTCGAGACCCAGTACTTC. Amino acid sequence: CASSYPFETQYF.

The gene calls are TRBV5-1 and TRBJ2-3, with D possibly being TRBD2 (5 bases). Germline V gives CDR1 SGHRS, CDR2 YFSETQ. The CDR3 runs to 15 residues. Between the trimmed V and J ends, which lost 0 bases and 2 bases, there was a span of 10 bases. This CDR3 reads CASSLAGKSTDTQYF. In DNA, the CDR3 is TGCGCCAGCAGCTTGGCGGGGAAATCCACAGATACGCAGTATTTT.

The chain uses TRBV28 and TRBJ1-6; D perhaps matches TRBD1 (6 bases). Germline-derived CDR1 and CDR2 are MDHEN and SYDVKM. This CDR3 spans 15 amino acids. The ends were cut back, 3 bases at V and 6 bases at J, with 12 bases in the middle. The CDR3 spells CASSLAGASNSPLHF. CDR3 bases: TGTGCCAGCAGTTTGGCGGGGGCAAGTAATTCACCCCTCCACTTT. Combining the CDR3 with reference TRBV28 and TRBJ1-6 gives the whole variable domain DVKVTQSSRYLVKRTGEKVFLECVQDMDHENMFWYRQDPGLGLRLIYFSYDVKMKEKGDIPEGYSVSREKKERFSLILESASTNQTSMYLCASSLAGASNSPLHFGNGTRLTVT.

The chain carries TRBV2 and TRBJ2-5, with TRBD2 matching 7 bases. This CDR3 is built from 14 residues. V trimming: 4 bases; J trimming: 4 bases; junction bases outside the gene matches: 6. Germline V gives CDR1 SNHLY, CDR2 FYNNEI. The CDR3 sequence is CASSALAGVETQYF. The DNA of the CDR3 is TGTGCCAGCAGTGCCCTCGCGGGAGTAGAGACCCAGTACTTC.

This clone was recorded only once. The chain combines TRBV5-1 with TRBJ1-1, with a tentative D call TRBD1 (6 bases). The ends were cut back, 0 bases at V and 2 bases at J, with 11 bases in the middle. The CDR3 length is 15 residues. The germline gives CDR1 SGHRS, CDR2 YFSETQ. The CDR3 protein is CASSLGRQVNTEAFF. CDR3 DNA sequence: TGCGCCAGCAGCTTGGGGAGACAGGTCAACACTGAAGCTTTCTTT.

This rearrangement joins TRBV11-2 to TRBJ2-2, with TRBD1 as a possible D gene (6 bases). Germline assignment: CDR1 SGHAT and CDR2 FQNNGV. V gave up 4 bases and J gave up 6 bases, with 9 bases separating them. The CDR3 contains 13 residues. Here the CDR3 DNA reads TGTGCCAGCAGCTCAGGGGCCCCCGGGGAGCTGTTTTTT. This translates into CASSSGAPGELFF.

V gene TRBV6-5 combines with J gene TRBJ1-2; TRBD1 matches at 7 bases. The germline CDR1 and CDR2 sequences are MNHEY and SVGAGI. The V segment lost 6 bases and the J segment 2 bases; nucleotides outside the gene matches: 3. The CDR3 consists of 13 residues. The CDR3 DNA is TGTGCCAGCAGCCCGGACAGGAACTATGGCTACACCTTC. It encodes CASSPDRNYGYTF.

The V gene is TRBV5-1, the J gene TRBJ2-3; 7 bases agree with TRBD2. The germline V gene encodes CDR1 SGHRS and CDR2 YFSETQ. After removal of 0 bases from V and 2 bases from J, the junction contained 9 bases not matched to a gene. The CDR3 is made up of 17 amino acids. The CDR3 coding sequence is TGCGCCAGCAGCTTGGCGTGGGGGAGGGGATACACAGATACGCAGTATTTT. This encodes CASSLAWGRGYTDTQYF.

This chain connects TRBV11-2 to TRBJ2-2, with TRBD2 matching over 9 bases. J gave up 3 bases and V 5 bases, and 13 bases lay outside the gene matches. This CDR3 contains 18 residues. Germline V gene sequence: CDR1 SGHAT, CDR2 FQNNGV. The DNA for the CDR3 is TGTGCCAGCAGCCCCGGCGGTAGCGGGAGTCCGTACACCGGGGAGCTGTTTTTT. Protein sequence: CASSPGGSGSPYTGELFF. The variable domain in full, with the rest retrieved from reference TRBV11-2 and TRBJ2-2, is EAGVAQSPRYKIIEKRQSVAFWCNPISGHATLYWYQQILGQGPKLLIQFQNNGVVDDSQLPKDRFSAERLKGVDSTLKIQPAKLEDSAVYLCASSPGGSGSPYTGELFFGEGSRLTVL.

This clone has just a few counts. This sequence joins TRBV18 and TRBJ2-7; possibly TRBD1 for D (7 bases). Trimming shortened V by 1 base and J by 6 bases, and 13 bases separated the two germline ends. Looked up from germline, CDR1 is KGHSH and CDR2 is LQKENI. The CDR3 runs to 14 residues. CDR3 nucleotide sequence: TGTGCCAGCTCACCACGGGGGGACAGTGCCGAGCAGTACTTC. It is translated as CASSPRGDSAEQYF.

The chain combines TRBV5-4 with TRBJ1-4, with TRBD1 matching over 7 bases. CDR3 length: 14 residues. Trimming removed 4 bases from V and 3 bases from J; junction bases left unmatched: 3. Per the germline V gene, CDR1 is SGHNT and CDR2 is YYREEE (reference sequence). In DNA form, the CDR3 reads TGTGCCAGCAGCCACGACAGGGCTAATGAAAAACTGTTTTTT. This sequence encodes CASSHDRANEKLFF.

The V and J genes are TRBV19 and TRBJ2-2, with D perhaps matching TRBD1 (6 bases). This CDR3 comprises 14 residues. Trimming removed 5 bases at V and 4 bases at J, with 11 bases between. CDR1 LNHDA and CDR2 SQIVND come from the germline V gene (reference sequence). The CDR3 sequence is CASSWDTFTGELFF. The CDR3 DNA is TGTGCCAGTAGTTGGGACACTTTCACCGGGGAGCTGTTTTTT.

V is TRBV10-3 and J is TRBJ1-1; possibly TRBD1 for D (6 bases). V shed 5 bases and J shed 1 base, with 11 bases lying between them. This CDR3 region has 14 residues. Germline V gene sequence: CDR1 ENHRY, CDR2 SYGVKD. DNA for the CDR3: TGTGCCATCAGTCCCTCAGGGGCGAACACTGAAGCTTTCTTT. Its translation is CAISPSGANTEAFF.

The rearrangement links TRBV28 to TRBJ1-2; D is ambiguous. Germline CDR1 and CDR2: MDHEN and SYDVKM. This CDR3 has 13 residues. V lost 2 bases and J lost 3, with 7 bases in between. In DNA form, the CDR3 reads TGTGCCAGCAGTTTAGCGGTTTACTATGGCTACACCTTC. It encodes CASSLAVYYGYTF.

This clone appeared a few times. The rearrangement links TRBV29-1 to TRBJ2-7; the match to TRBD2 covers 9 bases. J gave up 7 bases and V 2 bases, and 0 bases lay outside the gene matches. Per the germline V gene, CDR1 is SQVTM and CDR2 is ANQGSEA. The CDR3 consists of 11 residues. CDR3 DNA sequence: TGCAGCGTTGAACTAGCGGGAGAGCAGTACTTC. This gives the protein CSVELAGEQYF.

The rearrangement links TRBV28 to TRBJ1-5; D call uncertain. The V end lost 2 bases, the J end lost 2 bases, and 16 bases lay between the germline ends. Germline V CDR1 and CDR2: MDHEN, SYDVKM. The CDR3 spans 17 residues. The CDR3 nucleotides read TGTGCCAGCAGTTTACGACCAGGAAGTAAGGGCAATCAGCCCCAGCATTTT. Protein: CASSLRPGSKGNQPQHF.

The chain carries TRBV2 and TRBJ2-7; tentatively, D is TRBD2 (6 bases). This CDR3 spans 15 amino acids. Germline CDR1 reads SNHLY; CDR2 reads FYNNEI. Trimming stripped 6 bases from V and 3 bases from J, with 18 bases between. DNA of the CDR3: TGTGCCAGCAGCGAGCAACCGGGACTGAACTACGAGCAGTACTTC. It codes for CASSEQPGLNYEQYF.

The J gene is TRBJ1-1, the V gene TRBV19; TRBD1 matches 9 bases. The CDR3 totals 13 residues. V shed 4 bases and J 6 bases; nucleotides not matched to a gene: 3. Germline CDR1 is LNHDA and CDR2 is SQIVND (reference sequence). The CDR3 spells CASSRGQGSEAFF. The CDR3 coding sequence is TGTGCCAGTAGTAGGGGACAGGGCTCTGAAGCTTTCTTT. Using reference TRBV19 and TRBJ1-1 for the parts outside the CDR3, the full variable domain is DGGITQSPKYLFRKEGQNVTLSCEQNLNHDAMYWYRQDPGQGLRLIYYSQIVNDFQKGDIAEGYSVSREKKESFPLTVTSAQKNPTAFYLCASSRGQGSEAFFGQGTRLTVV.

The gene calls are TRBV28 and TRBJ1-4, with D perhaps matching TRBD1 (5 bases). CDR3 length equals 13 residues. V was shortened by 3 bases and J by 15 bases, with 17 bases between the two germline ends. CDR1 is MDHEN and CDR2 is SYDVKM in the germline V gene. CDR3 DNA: TGTGCCAGCAGTTTTTATAGCGGCAGGGTGGTGTTTTTT. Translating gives CASSFYSGRVVFF.